A single sample is the source of the 7 T cell receptor beta chains below, sequenced in a study of shared clonotypes between healthy human individuals. TCRdb keeps only in-frame clones here, not all; method: immunoSEQ multiplex PCR. The data show hundreds of thousands of clones, 90% to 97% seen once. Sample: naive CD4+ T cells sorted from blood. The sample's subset: CD45RA+ positively selected. These TCRs come from a woman aged 30 to 39 in good health.

The chain is built from TRBV18 and TRBJ2-7; 9 bases align to TRBD1. V dropped 3 bases and J dropped 6; count of bases not matched to a gene: 6. Germline V gene lookup returns CDR1 KGHSH and CDR2 LQKENI. CDR3 length equals 14 residues. The chain's CDR3 is CASSPLGQGVEQYF. The CDR3, as DNA: TGTGCCAGCTCACCGCTGGGACAGGGAGTCGAGCAGTACTTC.

This chain joins TRBV28 and TRBJ2-6; D gene unclear. Deletions cut 10 bases from V and 0 bases from J, with 7 bases between. Germline CDR1 is MDHEN and CDR2 is SYDVKM. This CDR3 is 13 amino acids long. DNA of the CDR3: TGTGCCACCAGACCCTCTGGGGCCAACGTCCTGACTTTC. Translated: CATRPSGANVLTF.

The count of this clone is one. The rearrangement links TRBV7-2 to TRBJ1-5; no clear D gene. V lost 1 base and J 5 bases, leaving 9 bases between the germline ends. Germline V CDR1 and CDR2: SGHTA, FQGNSA. This CDR3 comprises 14 residues. This CDR3 reads CASSLDESYQPQHF. CDR3 nucleotides: TGTGCCAGCAGCTTAGATGAATCATATCAGCCCCAGCATTTT. The variable domain in full, with the rest retrieved from reference TRBV7-2 and TRBJ1-5, is GAGVSQSPSNKVTEKGKDVELRCDPISGHTALYWYRQSLGQGLEFLIYFQGNSAPDKSGLPSDRFSAERTGGSVSTLTIQRTQQEDSAVYLCASSLDESYQPQHFGDGTRLSIL.

In this sample, this clone turned up once. The chain links TRBV18 to TRBJ1-2; 9 nucleotides agree with TRBD1. CDR3 length: 17 amino acids. The germline gives CDR1 KGHSH, CDR2 LQKENI. V lost 2 bases to trimming and J lost 1 base; unmatched junction nucleotides: 8. The CDR3 reads CASSPMGQGGNNYGYTF. In DNA form, the CDR3 reads TGTGCCAGCTCACCAATGGGACAGGGTGGAAATAACTATGGCTACACCTTC.

V is TRBV30 and J is TRBJ1-1; D not resolved. The CDR3 is 12 residues long. The germline V and J ends were trimmed by 0 bases and 5 bases, with 7 bases remaining between them. CDR1 and CDR2 (germline): GTSNPN, SVGIG (reference sequence). The CDR3 nucleotides are TGTGCCTGGAGTGTACGAGGAACTGAAGCTTTCTTT. This codes for CAWSVRGTEAFF. The full variable domain, its missing parts supplied by reference TRBV30 and TRBJ1-1, is SQTIHQWPATLVQPVGSPLSLECTVEGTSNPNLYWYRQAAGRGLQLLFYSVGIGQISSEVPQNLSASRPQDRQFILSSKKLLLSDSGFYLCAWSVRGTEAFFGQGTRLTVV.

This clone was seen once. The J gene is TRBJ2-1, the V gene TRBV6-6, with 7 bases fitting TRBD1. V was clipped by 6 bases and J by 12 bases; unmatched bases: 5. This CDR3 has 11 residues. Germline-derived CDR1 and CDR2 are MNHNY and SVGAGI (reference sequence). The CDR3 reads CASSRDSGQFF. DNA of the CDR3: TGTGCCAGCAGCCGGGACAGTGGGCAGTTCTTC.

V gene TRBV15 combines with J gene TRBJ2-1; 8 nucleotides agree with TRBD2. The CDR3 sequence is 15 residues long. Unmatched junction bases numbered 5, after V lost 5 bases and J lost 2 bases. The germline V gene encodes CDR1 LNHNV and CDR2 YYDKDF (reference sequence). In DNA form, the CDR3 reads TGTGCCACCAGCCCAAGCGGGAGCCCCTACAATGAGCAGTTCTTC. It codes for CATSPSGSPYNEQFF.